The entry below gives a single TCR beta chain sequence along with its context. TCRdb's copy holds only in-frame clones and misses some; the assay was immunoSEQ multiplex PCR. The repertoire holds tens of thousands of clones, with roughly 73% as singletons. The data were obtained in a study of OX40 agonist ivuxolimab in advanced cancers. V lost 5 bases to trimming and J lost 5 bases, with 10 bases between them. The CDR3 covers 13 residues. Germline CDR1 is LNHDA and CDR2 is SQIVND (reference sequence). The chain links TRBV19 to TRBJ1-3; D not certain. The material was CD4+ or CD8+ T cells sorted from blood, obtained in a trial of the OX40 agonist ivuxolimab. This clonotype was sampled from an adult with an advanced solid tumor such as melanoma, head and neck, liver or kidney cancer. The CDR3, as DNA: TGTGCCAGTAGTCGGCCCGGAAGAAACACCATATATTTT. It is translated as CASSRPGRNTIYF.